One TCR beta chain is described in this entry. The V end was cut by 3 bases, the J end by 2 bases, with 14 bases between. The length of the CDR3 is 16 residues. CDR1 is MNHEY, CDR2 SMNVEV, per germline (reference sequence). Clones were read by immunoSEQ multiplex PCR, and TCRdb kept only the in-frame ones, dropping some. This table holds some 100,000 clones, almost 95% found once. The data derive from a study of T cell changes during pregnancy in multiple sclerosis. This specimen consisted of peripheral blood, obtained before pregnancy. The chain couples TRBV27 to TRBJ2-1; tentatively, D is TRBD2 (5 bases). The sequence came from a female donor with multiple sclerosis, enrolled in a pregnancy study. CDR3 sequence: CASSFNQIGTYNEQFF. DNA of the CDR3: TGTGCCAGCAGTTTTAACCAGATCGGGACCTACAATGAGCAGTTCTTC.